Here is one T cell receptor (beta chain) with its context. Its specificity is unknown. TCRdb called the reads again in MiXCR, with one record for every CDR3 protein. Altogether 570,000 or so distinct CDR3 sequences are present, roughly 43% being singletons, with the ten largest covering about half. The entry originates in a study of T cell repertoires in cytomegalovirus infection. Study details: Well-studied HLA-B-restricted CMV epitopes were used in the study alongside recently identified HLA-C-restricted ones. Matching HLA type, along with CMV infection, was indicated by public TCR beta signatures.

V dropped 11 bases and J dropped 6; count of bases not matched to a gene: 8. From germline, CDR1 is MDHEN and CDR2 SYDVKM. This CDR3 has 12 residues. Study conclusions and caveats: Adding up the frequency of public TCR beta families identified people who carried CMV plus the relevant HLA. Dominating the ex vivo response were HLA-C-restricted CMV-specific TCR beta clonotypes.

The origin of this receptor is a human donor in good health (CMV status not recorded). Some clones in this sample may be carry-over from other donors' samples. This sequence joins TRBV28 and TRBJ2-7, with 9 bases aligning to TRBD1. This specimen consisted of cultured PBMCs, obtained from culture after CMV antigen stimulation. In DNA form, the CDR3 reads TGTGCCGTAAACAGGGGGCTAGGCGAGCAGTACTTC. Its translation is CAVNRGLGEQYF.